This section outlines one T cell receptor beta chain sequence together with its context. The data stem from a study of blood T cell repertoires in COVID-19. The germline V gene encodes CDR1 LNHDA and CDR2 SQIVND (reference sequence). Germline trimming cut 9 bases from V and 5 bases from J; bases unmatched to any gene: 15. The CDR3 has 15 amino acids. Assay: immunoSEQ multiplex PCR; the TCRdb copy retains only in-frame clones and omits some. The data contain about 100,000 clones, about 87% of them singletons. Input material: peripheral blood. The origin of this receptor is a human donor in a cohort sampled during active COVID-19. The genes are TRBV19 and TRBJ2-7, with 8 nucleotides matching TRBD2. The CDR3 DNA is TGTGCCAGCCGTGTTAGCGGGACGCGTCTCGACGAGCAGTACTTC. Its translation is CASRVSGTRLDEQYF.